The rows below give T cell receptor beta chains drawn from one sample of a study of early T cells in non-severe SARS-CoV-2 infection. In TCRdb, the 5' RACE reads were re-called with MiXCR into one record per CDR3 protein. The sample includes about 44,000 distinct CDR3 sequences, 23% of them seen just once. This sample comprised whole blood, obtained at baseline. The receptors were sampled from an adult who was a healthcare worker with PCR-confirmed SARS-CoV-2 infection or an uninfected control (not recorded which). The CDR3 runs from the conserved cysteine through the conserved F or W. The D gene is left open where the match is weak. Not every row has a clone size; where given, it reads once, few, many or a size class.

d_gene	v_gene	abundance	j_gene	CDR3aa	CDR3nt
.	TRBV10-1	.	TRBJ2-2	CASSDRATGELFF	TGCGCCAGCAGTGACAGGGCCACCGGGGAGCTGTTTTTT
.	TRBV6-5	.	TRBJ1-2	CASTRSRRIDYGYTF	TGTGCCAGCACCAGATCAAGAAGAATTGACTATGGCTACACCTTC
TRBD1	TRBV12-3/TRBV12-4	.	TRBJ2-3	CASSLAGTGGADTQYF	TGTGCCAGCAGTTTAGCCGGGACAGGGGGTGCAGATACGCAGTATTTT
TRBD1	TRBV7-8	.	TRBJ1-1	CASSVRQGEGTEAFF	TGTGCCAGCAGCGTACGACAGGGGGAAGGCACTGAAGCTTTCTTT
TRBD1	TRBV20-1	few	TRBJ2-7	CSAIGDRGTYEQYF	TGCAGTGCTATTGGGGACAGGGGTACCTACGAGCAGTACTTC
TRBD1	TRBV4-3	few	TRBJ1-1	CASSQGDRFPMNTEAFF	TGCGCCAGCAGCCAAGGGGACAGGTTTCCCATGAACACTGAAGCTTTCTTT
.	TRBV27	.	TRBJ2-5	CASSSYLGEETQYF	TGTGCCAGCAGTTCCTACCTGGGGGAAGAGACCCAGTACTTC
.	TRBV20-1	few	TRBJ1-6	CSARGETGSSYNSPLHF	TGCAGTGCTAGAGGGGAGACTGGGAGCTCCTATAATTCACCCCTCCACTTT
.	TRBV12-3/TRBV12-4	few	TRBJ2-2	CASGTFNTGELFF	TGTGCCAGCGGGACATTTAACACCGGGGAGCTGTTTTTT
.	TRBV5-1	few	TRBJ1-4	CASSLARREVANEKLFF	TGCGCCAGCAGCTTGGCCCGGAGAGAGGTGGCTAATGAAAAACTGTTTTTT
.	TRBV20-1	few	TRBJ1-1	CSARGGENTEAFF	TGCAGTGCTAGAGGGGGGGAGAACACTGAAGCTTTCTTT
TRBD1	TRBV5-4	few	TRBJ2-3	CASSLRDRGHGDTQYF	TGTGCCAGCAGCTTGCGGGACAGGGGGCATGGAGATACGCAGTATTTT
.	TRBV2	.	TRBJ2-7	CASSELDEQYF	TGTGCCAGCAGTGAATTAGACGAGCAGTACTTC
TRBD1	TRBV19	.	TRBJ1-3	CASSPWTGGFGNTIYF	TGTGCCAGTAGTCCTTGGACAGGGGGCTTCGGAAACACCATATATTTT
TRBD1	TRBV29-1	few	TRBJ2-7	CSVGRQGTLYEQYF	TGCAGCGTCGGCCGACAGGGAACCCTCTACGAGCAGTACTTC
TRBD1	TRBV5-4	.	TRBJ2-7	CASSLGGQGTEQYF	TGTGCCAGCAGCTTGGGGGGACAGGGTACCGAGCAGTACTTC
TRBD1	TRBV5-8	few	TRBJ1-5	CASSAWTGGQPQHF	TGTGCCAGCAGCGCGTGGACAGGGGGGCAGCCCCAGCATTTT
.	TRBV7-9	many	TRBJ2-3	CASSSRGPDTQYF	TGTGCCAGCAGTTCCCGGGGTCCAGATACGCAGTATTTT
.	TRBV7-2	.	TRBJ2-7	CASSPRRDSYEQYF	TGTGCCAGCAGCCCGCGCCGGGACTCCTACGAGCAGTACTTC
.	TRBV2	.	TRBJ2-7	CASSGALDREQYF	TGTGCCAGCAGTGGGGCGCTAGACAGGGAGCAGTACTTC
.	TRBV11-2	.	TRBJ2-5	CASSPRGPQAETQYF	TGTGCCAGCAGCCCGAGGGGCCCCCAAGCGGAGACCCAGTACTTC
.	TRBV5-1	few	TRBJ1-1	CASASGQNFNTEAFF	TGCGCCAGCGCCTCCGGACAGAACTTTAACACTGAAGCTTTCTTT
TRBD1	TRBV4-1	medium-sized	TRBJ2-1	CASSQGGTGGASWYNEQFF	TGCGCCAGCAGCCAAGGCGGGACAGGGGGCGCGTCCTGGTACAATGAGCAGTTCTTC
.	TRBV2	few	TRBJ2-3	CATFRADGTDTQYF	TGTGCCACCTTCCGGGCCGACGGCACAGATACGCAGTATTTT
.	TRBV24-1	.	TRBJ2-1	CATSDSRLLRDEQFF	TGTGCCACCAGTGATTCCCGACTCCTCCGCGATGAGCAGTTCTTC
.	TRBV12-3/TRBV12-4	few	TRBJ1-6	CASSLGAGNSPLHF	TGTGCCAGCAGTTTAGGGGCAGGGAATTCACCCCTCCACTTT
TRBD1	TRBV7-9	few	TRBJ1-4	CASGADGDRQIDEKLFF	TGTGCCAGCGGTGCCGATGGGGACAGACAGATCGATGAAAAACTGTTTTTT
TRBD1	TRBV11-2	.	TRBJ2-7	CASSGQGVVYEQYF	TGTGCCAGCAGCGGACAGGGGGTAGTCTACGAGCAGTACTTC
TRBD2	TRBV20-1	.	TRBJ2-3	CSARGPAGGPDTQYF	TGCAGTGCTAGAGGTCCAGCGGGGGGGCCGGATACGCAGTATTTT
TRBD2	TRBV10-1	many	TRBJ2-1	CASSRTSLVDEQFF	TGCGCCAGCAGTAGGACTAGTCTAGTCGATGAGCAGTTCTTC
.	TRBV3-1	few	TRBJ1-3	CASSPRQAGNTIYF	TGTGCCAGCAGCCCACGACAGGCTGGAAACACCATATATTTT
.	TRBV4-3	.	TRBJ2-2	CASSQERAWTGELFF	TGCGCCAGCAGCCAAGAAAGAGCGTGGACCGGGGAGCTGTTTTTT
TRBD1	TRBV20-1	few	TRBJ2-7	CSAIRGQAFRSSYEQYF	TGCAGTGCTATCCGCGGACAGGCATTTAGGAGCTCCTACGAGCAGTACTTC
.	TRBV18	few	TRBJ1-5	CASSPNGGSNQPQHF	TGTGCCAGCTCACCGAACGGGGGAAGCAATCAGCCCCAGCATTTT
.	TRBV6-2/TRBV6-3	.	TRBJ2-7	CASELAGTSYEQYF	TGTGCCAGCGAGCTTGCAGGGACCTCCTACGAGCAGTACTTC
.	TRBV5-1	.	TRBJ1-4	CASSLAGTHNEKLFF	TGCGCCAGCAGCTTGGCCGGCACCCATAATGAAAAACTGTTTTTT
TRBD1	TRBV9	.	TRBJ1-6	CASSPPGQSSYNSPLHF	TGTGCCAGCAGCCCGCCGGGACAGTCCTCCTATAATTCACCCCTCCACTTT
TRBD2	TRBV7-2	.	TRBJ2-3	CASSVLPGLAADTQYF	TGTGCCAGCAGCGTACTTCCGGGACTAGCGGCAGATACGCAGTATTTT
.	TRBV29-1	many	TRBJ1-1	CMTRADTEAFF	TGCATGACCCGGGCAGACACTGAAGCTTTCTTT
TRBD1	TRBV2	.	TRBJ2-4	CASIGQGASIQYF	TGTGCCAGCATCGGGCAGGGGGCGAGCATTCAGTACTTC
.	TRBV18	few	TRBJ1-2	CASSPLPPSNYGYTF	TGTGCCAGCTCACCTCTCCCACCTTCTAACTATGGCTACACCTTC
.	TRBV6-5	.	TRBJ2-7	CASSLGRTSYEQYF	TGTGCCAGCAGTCTAGGTCGAACCTCCTACGAGCAGTACTTC
.	TRBV5-4	.	TRBJ2-2	CASSTTGPGELFF	TGTGCCAGCAGCACGACCGGACCCGGGGAGCTTTTTTTT
.	TRBV7-6	.	TRBJ2-5	CATHGTGGETQYF	TGTGCCACCCATGGGACTGGAGGAGAGACCCAGTACTTC
.	TRBV7-8	few	TRBJ2-1	CASSYRTTLGEQFF	TGTGCCAGCAGCTATCGGACCACTCTCGGTGAGCAGTTCTTC
.	TRBV14	.	TRBJ2-7	CASSQDRGSSYEQYF	TGTGCCAGCAGCCAAGACAGGGGAAGCTCCTACGAGCAGTACTTC
.	TRBV18	few	TRBJ1-1	CATAPVNTEAFF	TGTGCCACCGCACCCGTTAACACTGAAGCTTTCTTT
.	TRBV5-1	.	TRBJ2-7	CASSFSRPSYEQYF	TGCGCCAGCAGCTTTTCCAGACCCTCCTACGAGCAGTACTTC
.	TRBV7-9	.	TRBJ1-2	CASSSKGSYTF	TGTGCCAGCAGCTCCAAGGGTAGCTACACCTTC
.	TRBV6-4	many	TRBJ2-6	CASSDSPGTSGANVLTF	TGTGCCAGCAGTGACTCCCCGGGGACCTCTGGGGCCAACGTCCTGACTTTC
.	TRBV5-1	.	TRBJ2-3	CASSRAPGVTDTQYF	TGCGCCAGCAGCCGGGCACCTGGAGTCACAGATACGCAGTATTTT
.	TRBV3-1	few	TRBJ1-5	CASSLLGQPQHF	TGTGCCAGCAGCCTTTTAGGTCAGCCCCAGCATTTT
.	TRBV3-1	.	TRBJ2-1	CASSHEGGWAKSYNEQFF	TGTGCCAGCAGCCACGAAGGGGGGTGGGCGAAAAGCTACAATGAGCAGTTCTTC
.	TRBV6-6	few	TRBJ1-1	CASSFRDTEAFF	TGTGCCAGCAGTTTTAGGGACACTGAAGCTTTCTTT
TRBD2	TRBV30	.	TRBJ2-3	CAWSTSGATDTQYF	TGTGCCTGGAGTACTAGCGGGGCCACAGATACGCAGTATTTT
TRBD2	TRBV7-2	once	TRBJ2-7	CASSPLAGGGRFEQYF	TGTGCCAGCAGCCCCCTAGCGGGGGGCGGGCGGTTCGAGCAGTACTTC